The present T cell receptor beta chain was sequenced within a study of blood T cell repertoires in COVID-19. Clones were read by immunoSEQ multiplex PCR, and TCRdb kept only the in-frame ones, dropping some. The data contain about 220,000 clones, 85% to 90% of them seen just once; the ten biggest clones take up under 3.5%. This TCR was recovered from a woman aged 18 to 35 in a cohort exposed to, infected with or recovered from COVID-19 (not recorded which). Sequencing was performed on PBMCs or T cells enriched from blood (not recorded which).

In nucleotides, the CDR3 is TGTGCCACCAACCAGGCACCCTCGTCCTACGAGCAGTACTTC. It is translated as CATNQAPSSYEQYF. The chain uses TRBV28 and TRBJ2-7; D is unresolved. CDR3 length: 14 amino acids. Trimming cost V 10 bases and J 1 base, with 17 bases left between them. Germline assignment: CDR1 MDHEN and CDR2 SYDVKM.